The clone carrying this TCR beta chain was seen a few times. Its target is unknown. The CDR3 contains 15 residues. With 0 bases removed from V and 1 base from J, the gap between germline ends came to 7 bases. Germline lookup yields CDR1 MNHNY and CDR2 SVGAGI (reference sequence). A J-beta primer mix and a sample-barcoded 5' primer were used in a second PCR of about 7 to 12 cycles. TCRdb passed the 5' RACE reads through MiXCR, listing each CDR3 protein once. The data contain roughly 1.9 million distinct CDR3 sequences, about two fifths of them singletons. These data belong to a study of blood T cells in healthy people across ages. General study points: Underestimates were what the diversity estimates from one million T cells were considered to be.

The TCR comes from a human donor in good health. What was sequenced was blood. V usage is TRBV6-6 and J usage is TRBJ1-3, with unresolved D. CDR3 residues: CASSYSIGSGNTIYF. In nucleotides, the CDR3 is TGTGCCAGCAGTTACTCGATAGGGTCTGGAAACACCATATATTTT.